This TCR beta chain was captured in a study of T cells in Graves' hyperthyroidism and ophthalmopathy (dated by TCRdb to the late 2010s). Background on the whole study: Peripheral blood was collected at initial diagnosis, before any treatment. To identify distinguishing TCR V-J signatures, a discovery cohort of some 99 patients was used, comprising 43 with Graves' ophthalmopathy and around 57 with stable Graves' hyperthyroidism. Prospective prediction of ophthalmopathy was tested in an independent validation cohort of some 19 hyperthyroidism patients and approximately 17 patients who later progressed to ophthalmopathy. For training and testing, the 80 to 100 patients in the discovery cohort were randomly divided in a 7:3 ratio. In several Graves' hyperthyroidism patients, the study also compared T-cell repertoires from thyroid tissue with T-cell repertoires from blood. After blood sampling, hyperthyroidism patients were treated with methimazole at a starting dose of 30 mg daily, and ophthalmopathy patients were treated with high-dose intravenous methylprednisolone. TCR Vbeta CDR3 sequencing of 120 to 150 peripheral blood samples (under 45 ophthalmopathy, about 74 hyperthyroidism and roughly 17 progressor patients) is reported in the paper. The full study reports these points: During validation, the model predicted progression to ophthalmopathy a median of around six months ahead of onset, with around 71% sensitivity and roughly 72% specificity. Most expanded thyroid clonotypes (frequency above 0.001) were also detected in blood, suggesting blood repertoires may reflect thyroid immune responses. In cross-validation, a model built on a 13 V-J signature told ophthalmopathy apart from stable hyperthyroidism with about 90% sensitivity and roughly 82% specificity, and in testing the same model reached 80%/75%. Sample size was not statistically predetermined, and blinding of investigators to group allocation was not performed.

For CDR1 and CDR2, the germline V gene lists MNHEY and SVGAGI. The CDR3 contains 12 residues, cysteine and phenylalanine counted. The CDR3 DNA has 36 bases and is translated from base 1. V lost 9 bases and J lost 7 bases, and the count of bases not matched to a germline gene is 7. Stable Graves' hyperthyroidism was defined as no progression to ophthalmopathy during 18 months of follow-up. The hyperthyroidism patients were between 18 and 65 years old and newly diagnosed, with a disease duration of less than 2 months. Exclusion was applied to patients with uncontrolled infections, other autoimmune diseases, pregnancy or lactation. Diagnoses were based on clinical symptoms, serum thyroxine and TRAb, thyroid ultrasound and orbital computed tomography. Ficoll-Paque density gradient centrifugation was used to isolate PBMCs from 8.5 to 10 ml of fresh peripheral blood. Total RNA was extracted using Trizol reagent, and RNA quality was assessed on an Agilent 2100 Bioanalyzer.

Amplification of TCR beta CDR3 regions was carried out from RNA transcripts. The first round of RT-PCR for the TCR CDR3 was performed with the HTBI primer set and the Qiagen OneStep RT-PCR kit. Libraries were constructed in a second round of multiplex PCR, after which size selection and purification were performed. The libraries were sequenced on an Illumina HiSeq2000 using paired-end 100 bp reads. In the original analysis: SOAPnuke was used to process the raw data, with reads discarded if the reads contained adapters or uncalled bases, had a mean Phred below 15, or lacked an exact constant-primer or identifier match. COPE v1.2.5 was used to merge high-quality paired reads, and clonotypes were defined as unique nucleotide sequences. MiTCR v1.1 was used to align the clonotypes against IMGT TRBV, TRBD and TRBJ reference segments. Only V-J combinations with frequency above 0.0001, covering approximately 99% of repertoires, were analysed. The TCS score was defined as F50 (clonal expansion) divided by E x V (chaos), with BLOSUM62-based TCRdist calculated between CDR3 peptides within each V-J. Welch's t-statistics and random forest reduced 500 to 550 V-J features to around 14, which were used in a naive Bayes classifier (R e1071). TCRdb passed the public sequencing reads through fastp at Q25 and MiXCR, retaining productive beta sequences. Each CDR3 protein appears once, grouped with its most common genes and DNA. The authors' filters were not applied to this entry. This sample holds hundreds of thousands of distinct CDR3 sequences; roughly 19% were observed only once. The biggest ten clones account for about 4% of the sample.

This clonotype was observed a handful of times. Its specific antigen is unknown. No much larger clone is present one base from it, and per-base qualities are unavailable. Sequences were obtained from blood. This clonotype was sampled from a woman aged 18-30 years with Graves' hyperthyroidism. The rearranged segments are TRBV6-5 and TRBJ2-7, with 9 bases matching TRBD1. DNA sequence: TGTGCCAGACAGGGGGCAACGGGGGAGCAGTACTTC. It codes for CARQGATGEQYF.